The 30 T cell receptor beta chains below come from one sample, sequenced in a study of blood T cell repertoires in COVID-19. Method: immunoSEQ multiplex PCR; TCRdb's copy keeps in-frame clones and lacks some. The sample contains a few hundred thousand clones, more than 70% of which appear only once. Sequencing input: peripheral blood. The receptors shown here come from a woman aged 40-49 years who had recovered from COVID-19.

In its sample, this clone was seen once. The genes are TRBV7-9 and TRBJ1-1; a weak D match, TRBD1 (6 bases). CDR3 length: 13 amino acids. With 4 bases removed from V and 2 bases from J, the gap between germline ends came to 8 bases. The germline V gene encodes CDR1 SEHNR and CDR2 FQNEAQ (reference sequence). CDR3 protein: CASSSGQNTEAFF. The CDR3 coding sequence is TGTGCCAGCAGCTCGGGACAAAACACTGAAGCTTTCTTT.

CDR3 coding DNA: TGTGCCAGTAGTCCTGGGCGGGGACGGCAGTTCTTC. Protein: CASSPGRGRQFF. The chain is built from TRBV19 and TRBJ2-1; D might be TRBD2 (6 bases). V was clipped by 5 bases and J by 12 bases, with 14 bases between them. CDR1 LNHDA and CDR2 SQIVND come from the germline V gene (reference sequence). The CDR3 consists of 12 residues.

This chain connects TRBV4-1 to TRBJ1-2; TRBD1 might be the D (6 bases). CDR3 length equals 16 residues. Germline loops: CDR1 MGHRA, CDR2 YSYEKL. Trimming removed 1 base at V and 4 bases at J, with 16 bases between. CDR3 in amino acids: CASSQGPPTGTYGYTF. The CDR3 coding sequence is TGCGCCAGCAGCCAAGGCCCCCCCACAGGGACCTATGGCTACACCTTC.

The chain carries TRBV27 and TRBJ1-4; D may be TRBD1 (6 bases). This CDR3 comprises 15 residues. The germline CDR1 and CDR2 sequences are MNHEY and SMNVEV (reference sequence). V dropped 7 bases and J dropped 0 bases, with 12 bases sitting between them. DNA for the CDR3: TGTGCCAGCACACGGGGGGCCGCAACTAATGAAAAACTGTTTTTT. Encoded protein: CASTRGAATNEKLFF.

The table lists this clone with a count of one. V and J are TRBV6-5 and TRBJ2-7; 7 bases are a match to TRBD1. Trimming removed 5 bases from V and 1 base from J; junction bases left unmatched: 8. The CDR3 is 15 residues long. Germline CDR1 is MNHEY and CDR2 is SVGAGI. Here the CDR3 DNA reads TGTGCCAGCAGTCCTCGGGACAGAGGTTCCTACGAGCAGTACTTC. Protein sequence: CASSPRDRGSYEQYF.

This clone was counted between two and nine times. This chain joins TRBV21-1 and TRBJ1-1. TRBV21-1 is a pseudogene locus. The CDR3 is made up of 15 amino acids. CDR3 DNA: TGTGCCAGCAGCCCCCCGGGGGGTCAGGCCCAGGAAGCTTTCTTT. Encoded protein: CASSPPGGQAQEAFF.

This clone was observed a single time. The rearrangement joins TRBV7-2 to TRBJ1-2, with a tentative D call TRBD1 (5 bases). V gave up 5 bases and J gave up 5 bases, with 18 bases separating them. CDR1 and CDR2 from the germline V gene are SGHTA and FQGNSA. The CDR3 loop spans 15 amino acids. Written as DNA, the CDR3 is TGTGCCAGCAGCCCCGGGGGAGGGGAGCGGTATGGCTACACCTTC. It specifies CASSPGGGERYGYTF.

The chain has TRBV7-2 and TRBJ2-5, with TRBD1 identical over 9 bases. CDR1 and CDR2 from the germline V gene are SGHTA and FQGNSA. The CDR3 is made up of 17 amino acids. V shed 3 bases and J 4 bases; nucleotides not matched to a gene: 12. The CDR3 region is CASSLMTPGTGLETQYF. DNA for the CDR3: TGTGCCAGCAGCTTGATGACCCCCGGGACAGGGCTAGAGACCCAGTACTTC.

The rearrangement uses TRBV18 and TRBJ2-5, with 7 nucleotides matching TRBD1. Per the germline V gene, CDR1 is KGHSH and CDR2 is LQKENI. V shed 1 base and J 5 bases; nucleotides not matched to a gene: 10. The CDR3 is made up of 16 amino acids. Here the CDR3 reads CASSPQGAGSFETQYF. CDR3 in DNA: TGTGCCAGCTCACCACAGGGGGCAGGGTCCTTTGAGACCCAGTACTTC.

The V call is TRBV19, the J call TRBJ1-1; no firm D call. The V end lost 6 bases, the J end lost 5 bases, and 16 bases lay between the germline ends. CDR1 and CDR2 (germline): LNHDA, SQIVND (reference sequence). This CDR3 is 14 amino acids long. CDR3 in amino acids: CASRRPGTGTEAFF. As DNA, the CDR3 is TGTGCCAGTAGGAGGCCGGGAACGGGGACTGAAGCTTTCTTT.

The V gene is TRBV6-5, the J gene TRBJ2-1; D is unresolved. CDR1 MNHEY and CDR2 SVGAGI come from the germline V gene. Trimming took 7 bases from V and 2 from J, leaving 9 bases between them. The CDR3 runs to 13 residues. CDR3 protein: CASTLGTYNEQFF. The CDR3 DNA follows: TGTGCCAGCACCCTAGGTACCTACAATGAGCAGTTCTTC.

On this clone: A much more abundant neighbour one base away suggests this may be a read error. V is TRBV6-5 and J is TRBJ1-2, with D possibly matching TRBD1 (5 bases). CDR3 size: 12 residues. Germline V lookup: CDR1 MNHEY, CDR2 SVGAGI. The CDR3 DNA sequence: TGTGCCAGCAGTATGGGGGGACGCGGCTACATCTTC. Its translation is CASSMGGRGYIF.

The rearrangement uses TRBV12-3 or TRBV12-4 and TRBJ1-2; D is ambiguous. The CDR3 extends over 12 amino acids. Deletions cut 7 bases from V and 2 bases from J, with 8 bases between. CDR3 sequence reads: CASTHGNYGYTF. The CDR3 coding sequence is TGTGCCAGCACCCATGGCAACTATGGCTACACCTTC.

As for this clone: This CDR3 is also generated by other DNA sequences in the sample. This sequence joins TRBV29-1 and TRBJ1-5, with D perhaps matching TRBD1 (5 bases). Germline V CDR1 and CDR2: SQVTM, ANQGSEA. This CDR3 has 12 amino acids. Trimming removed 4 bases from V and 2 bases from J, with 6 bases in between. CDR3 region: CSVGGGNQPQHF. The CDR3 DNA follows: TGCAGCGTTGGGGGCGGCAATCAGCCCCAGCATTTT.

V is TRBV19 and J is TRBJ1-5; the D gene is possibly TRBD1 (6 bases). The CDR3 covers 14 residues. Trimming removed 4 bases from V and 2 bases from J, with 9 bases in between. Germline CDR1 is LNHDA and CDR2 is SQIVND (reference sequence). CDR3 in amino acids: CASSTGQRNQPQHF. For the CDR3, the DNA is TGTGCCAGTAGTACCGGACAGCGCAATCAGCCCCAGCATTTT. The full variable domain, rest sourced from reference TRBV19 and TRBJ1-5, is DGGITQSPKYLFRKEGQNVTLSCEQNLNHDAMYWYRQDPGQGLRLIYYSQIVNDFQKGDIAEGYSVSREKKESFPLTVTSAQKNPTAFYLCASSTGQRNQPQHFGDGTRLSIL.

The chain combines TRBV5-6 with TRBJ1-4; D is perhaps TRBD1 (5 bases). Germline V gene lookup returns CDR1 SGHDT and CDR2 YYEEEE. The ends were cut back, 4 bases at V and 7 bases at J, with 17 bases in the middle. The CDR3 contains 15 residues. For the CDR3, the DNA is TGTGCCAGCAGCCGGGCGGGGACCCGGGGTGAAAAACTGTTTTTT. Translating gives CASSRAGTRGEKLFF.

This rearrangement joins TRBV18 to TRBJ1-5; possible D gene TRBD1, 6 bases. Trimming stripped 6 bases from V and 3 bases from J, with 15 bases between. This CDR3 contains 15 residues. Germline V gene data show CDR1 as KGHSH and CDR2 as LQKENI. The CDR3 region has the DNA TGTGCCAGCTCGACCAGGGGAGGGGACAATCAGCCCCAGCATTTT. Amino acid sequence: CASSTRGGDNQPQHF.

This sequence joins TRBV5-4 and TRBJ1-2; tentatively, D is TRBD1 (5 bases). V lost 5 bases and J lost 4, with 6 bases in between. Germline V gene lookup returns CDR1 SGHNT and CDR2 YYREEE (reference sequence). CDR3 length: 11 amino acids. This chain's CDR3 is CASRGGYGYTF. In DNA, the CDR3 is TGTGCCAGCAGGGGGGGCTATGGCTACACCTTC.

V and J are TRBV9 and TRBJ2-3; tentative D call: TRBD1 (6 bases). The CDR3 covers 15 residues. Germline loops: CDR1 SGDLS, CDR2 YYNGEE. With 3 bases removed from V and 3 bases from J, the gap between germline ends came to 14 bases. The CDR3 DNA is TGTGCCAGCAGCGGGACAGCCGTAAAGACAGATACGCAGTATTTT. Its protein product is CASSGTAVKTDTQYF.

This clone was seen just once. The V call is TRBV7-9, the J call TRBJ1-2, with D tentatively TRBD1 (6 bases). Looked up from germline, CDR1 is SEHNR and CDR2 is FQNEAQ (reference sequence). This CDR3 is built from 14 residues. With 7 bases removed from V and 0 bases from J, the gap between germline ends came to 12 bases. The CDR3 DNA is TGTGCCAGCACCCGCGGGGGCGCTAACTATGGCTACACCTTC. Amino acids: CASTRGGANYGYTF. The complete variable domain, with remaining parts taken from reference TRBV7-9 and TRBJ1-2, reads DTGVSQNPRHKITKRGQNVTFRCDPISEHNRLYWYRQTLGQGPEFLTYFQNEAQLEKSRLLSDRFSAERPKGSFSTLEIQRTEQGDSAMYLCASTRGGANYGYTFGSGTRLTVV.

A single count supports this clone. The genes are TRBV7-2 and TRBJ1-2; TRBD1 might be the D (6 bases). With 5 bases removed from V and 1 base from J, the gap between germline ends came to 11 bases. The CDR3 is made up of 14 amino acids. Germline CDR1 reads SGHTA; CDR2 reads FQGNSA. The CDR3 region is CASSNHRDNYGYTF. In DNA, the CDR3 is TGTGCCAGCAGCAACCACAGGGATAACTATGGCTACACCTTC.

The chain is built from TRBV5-4 and TRBJ2-2; TRBD2 matches at 7 bases. Germline assignment: CDR1 SGHNT and CDR2 YYREEE (reference sequence). V shed 0 bases and J 8 bases; nucleotides not matched to a gene: 1. The CDR3 length is 13 residues. Written as DNA, the CDR3 is TGTGCCAGCAGCTTGGCTAGCGGTGGGGAGCTGTTTTTT. Translated: CASSLASGGELFF.

V gene TRBV5-6 combines with J gene TRBJ2-3, with 9 nucleotides matching TRBD2. The length of the CDR3 is 15 residues. J was trimmed by 4 bases and V by 5 bases; bases with no gene match: 8. The germline V gene encodes CDR1 SGHDT and CDR2 YYEEEE. CDR3 nucleotides: TGTGCCAGCAGGCTAGCGGGAAGTTTGTCAGATACGCAGTATTTT. Residues: CASRLAGSLSDTQYF. Based on the CDR3 plus reference TRBV5-6 and TRBJ2-3, the full variable domain is DAGVTQSPTHLIKTRGQQVTLRCSPKSGHDTVSWYQQALGQGPQFIFQYYEEEERQRGNFPDRFSGHQFPNYSSELNVNALLLGDSALYLCASRLAGSLSDTQYFGPGTRLTVL.

The chain links TRBV6-6 to TRBJ2-1, with 9 bases that match TRBD2. CDR3 length equals 14 residues. Trimming took 1 base from V and 9 from J; bases not matched to a gene: 4. CDR1 and CDR2 from the germline V gene are MNHNY and SVGAGI (reference sequence). Here the CDR3 DNA reads TGTGCCAGCAGTTACTGGGGTAGCGGGAGTGAGCAGTTCTTC. This codes for CASSYWGSGSEQFF.

This chain connects TRBV6-5 to TRBJ2-5, with 7 bases fitting TRBD1. Trimming took 3 bases from V and 5 from J; bases not matched to a gene: 6. There are 14 residues in the CDR3. CDR1 is MNHEY and CDR2 is SVGAGI in the germline V gene. In nucleotides, the CDR3 is TGTGCCAGCAGTTATCAGGGGGTTGGGGAGACCCAGTACTTC. Amino acid sequence: CASSYQGVGETQYF.

This clone appeared once. CDR3 nucleotide sequence: TGTGCCAGCAGTGGACAGGGGTCCTACAATGAGCAGTTCTTC. This sequence encodes CASSGQGSYNEQFF. V usage is TRBV2 and J usage is TRBJ2-1, with 8 bases lining up with TRBD1. The CDR3 sequence is 14 residues long. V was pared by 4 bases and J by 1 base, with 0 bases of the junction left unmatched. CDR1 is SNHLY, CDR2 FYNNEI, per germline.

V usage is TRBV4-3 and J usage is TRBJ2-3, with 8 bases fitting TRBD2. Germline trimming cut 0 bases from V and 4 bases from J; bases unmatched to any gene: 6. Germline CDR1 is LGHNA and CDR2 is YSLEER. The CDR3 has 16 amino acids. The CDR3: CASSQEGRGAADTQYF. The CDR3 nucleotides read TGCGCCAGCAGCCAAGAGGGGCGGGGGGCGGCAGATACGCAGTATTTT.

This chain links TRBV2 with TRBJ2-6, with D perhaps TRBD1 (5 bases). V lost 2 bases and J 2 bases, leaving 7 bases between the germline ends. The CDR3 runs to 15 residues. Germline V gene lookup returns CDR1 SNHLY and CDR2 FYNNEI. DNA of the CDR3: TGTGCCAGCAGTGAATGGGGCGCTGGGGCCAACGTCCTGACTTTC. Its protein product is CASSEWGAGANVLTF.

The chain is built from TRBV29-1 and TRBJ2-6; 10 positions agree with TRBD1. Germline V gives CDR1 SQVTM, CDR2 ANQGSEA. The CDR3 has 16 residues. J lost 0 bases, V lost 7 bases, and 6 bases had no gene match. CDR3 residues: CSARGTGASGANVLTF. The CDR3 bases are TGCAGCGCGCGGGGGACAGGGGCCTCTGGGGCCAACGTCCTGACTTTC.

The chain employs TRBV19 and TRBJ2-1; 10 bases line up with TRBD2. The CDR3 has 16 amino acids. The ends lost 4 bases at V and 8 bases at J; junction bases unmatched: 11. Germline loops: CDR1 LNHDA, CDR2 SQIVND (reference sequence). The CDR3 sequence: CASSTLLAGEIDEQFF. The DNA of the CDR3 is TGTGCCAGTAGTACCCTCCTAGCGGGAGAGATCGATGAGCAGTTCTTC.